This TCR beta chain came from a study of cytomegalovirus exposure and HLA in healthy donors. The primer mix had 60 Vbeta and 13 Jbeta primers. The method was immunoSEQ multiplex PCR; TCRdb's version includes in-frame clones alone and lacks a portion of them. In the table there are about 120,000 clones, 81% of which are singletons. The CDR3 is made up of 17 amino acids. Per germline, CDR1 SGHAT and CDR2 FQNNGV. The trim removed 3 bases at V and 0 bases at J, leaving 9 bases unmatched. Source material: PBMCs. The rearrangement links TRBV11-2 to TRBJ1-2; 8 nucleotides align to TRBD1. This sequence originates from a man younger than 35 in good health and CMV-seronegative. The CDR3 spells CASSLTGAFGANYGYTF. The CDR3, as DNA: TGTGCCAGCAGCTTGACAGGGGCCTTTGGAGCTAACTATGGCTACACCTTC.